This T cell receptor (beta chain) was sequenced in a study of cytomegalovirus exposure and HLA in healthy donors. PCR amplification relied on 60 Vbeta primers (plus 13 Jbeta primers). Method: immunoSEQ multiplex PCR; TCRdb's copy keeps in-frame clones and lacks some. This repertoire shows about 160,000 clones, 80% to 90% found once; its top ten account for nearly 2%. The J segment lost 4 bases and the V segment lost 0 bases, leaving 4 bases of the junction unmatched. CDR1 and CDR2 from the germline V gene are SGDLS and YYNGEE. The CDR3 totals 15 residues. Input material: PBMCs. The J gene is TRBJ2-3, the V gene TRBV9, with TRBD2 matching over 8 bases. The sequence was obtained from a woman aged 18-35 years in good health and CMV-seronegative. The CDR3 nucleotides are TGTGCCAGCAGCGTAGGCGGGGGGCCCGCAGATACGCAGTATTTT. Its protein is CASSVGGGPADTQYF.